This TCR beta chain was recovered during a study of cytomegalovirus exposure and HLA in healthy donors. Study overall: Earlier work reported 90 million to 120 million unique TCR beta sequences from 150 million to 200 million T cells. Within an early data release were about 80 million unique TCRs drawn from HLA-typed donors.

PCR amplification relied on 60 Vbeta primers (plus 13 Jbeta primers). Profiled with immunoSEQ multiplex PCR; TCRdb holds only in-frame clones, not every one. The sample carries more than 95,000 clones, roughly 75% recorded once. Notes on this clone: Its antigen is unidentified.

The CDR3 extends over 16 amino acids. J lost 10 bases, V lost 3 bases, and 12 bases had no gene match. Germline V lookup: CDR1 LGHNA, CDR2 YSLEER. Overall study results and limits: It was in a later analysis that TCR association rates were seen to vary by HLA locus, highest for DRB1 and lowest for HLA-C.

This chain uses TRBV4-3 with TRBJ1-6; 7 nucleotides line up with TRBD1. Input material: PBMCs. This TCR was recovered from a woman in her forties in good health and CMV-seronegative. CDR3 in amino acids: CASSQGSDRVKSPLHF. CDR3 nucleotides: TGCGCCAGCAGCCAGGGCTCCGACAGGGTAAAATCACCCCTCCACTTT.